At least ten counts were recorded for the clone carrying this T cell receptor beta chain. The data originate from a study of T cells in Graves' hyperthyroidism and ophthalmopathy. Looked up from germline, CDR1 is DFQATT and CDR2 is SNEGSKA (reference sequence). CDR3 length: 15 residues. V was cut by 3 bases and J by 5 bases, with 17 bases left in between. TCR beta CDR3 regions were amplified from RNA. First-round RT-PCR of the TCR CDR3 relied on the HTBI primer set. TCRdb analysed the multiplex PCR reads with MiXCR anew, one entry per CDR3 protein. Of about 290,000 distinct CDR3 sequences in the sample, roughly 13% were seen once.

Sequenced: blood. The rearrangement links TRBV20-1 to TRBJ2-1; D unresolved. This TCR derives from a young woman with Graves' hyperthyroidism that later progressed to Graves' ophthalmopathy. CDR3 nucleotide sequence: TGCAGTGCTAGCGGCGGCGTCTACACCGACAATGAGCAGTTCTTC. Translation: CSASGGVYTDNEQFF.